This is a list of T cell receptor beta chains from one sample in a study of CD8 T cells in Susac syndrome. TCRdb processed the immunoSEQ multiplex PCR reads anew with MiXCR; each CDR3 protein has one entry. Here the sample spans about 140,000 distinct CDR3 sequences, 85% to 95% being singletons. The sample comprised CD4+ T cells from PBMCs. Receptors originate from a human donor with multiple sclerosis. Both conserved end residues are part of each CDR3. The order of the fields is V gene, clone size, J gene, D gene, CDR3 DNA, CDR3 protein. The D gene is left open where the match is weak. Clone size is not always given. Where it is, it says once, few, many or a class for expanded clones.

TRBV28	NA	TRBJ1-5	TRBD1	TGTGCCAGCAGTTCAAAGGGACAGGGTAGGTGGCAGCCCCAGCATTTT	CASSSKGQGRWQPQHF
TRBV30	NA	TRBJ1-1	NA	TGTGCCTGGGCGGCCTCTCTGAGCGGTGAAGCTTCCTTT	CAWAASLSGEASF
TRBV7-9	NA	TRBJ1-1	NA	TGTGCCAGCAGCCCCGGGGGGTGGAGAAACACTGAAGCTTTCTTT	CASSPGGWRNTEAFF
TRBV24-1	NA	TRBJ2-3	TRBD2	TGTGCCACCAGTGATTACGGGACTAGCGACACAGATACGCACTATTTT	CATSDYGTSDTDTHYF
TRBV27	NA	TRBJ2-7	TRBD2	TGTGCCAGCAGTTCGACCTGGACTAGCGGGATTCTCTACGAGCAGTACTTC	CASSSTWTSGILYEQYF
TRBV20-1	NA	TRBJ2-1	TRBD2	TGCAGTGCTAGTGGTCTAGCGGGAGGATGGAATGAGCAGTTCTTC	CSASGLAGGWNEQFF
TRBV6-6	once	TRBJ1-2	NA	TGTGCCAGTCAGGAGGGGCACCGACAAATCTATGGCTACACCTTC	CASQEGHRQIYGYTF
TRBV12-3/TRBV12-4	NA	TRBJ2-1	NA	TGTGCCAGCAGTTTGTACGGCGAGCAGTTCTTC	CASSLYGEQFF
TRBV28	NA	TRBJ1-2	TRBD1	TGTGCCAGCAGAGAGACCGGGACAGGGGATCGGTATGGCTACACCTTC	CASRETGTGDRYGYTF
TRBV6-6	once	TRBJ2-7	NA	TGTGCCAGCAGATCCGACAGCTACGAGCAGTACTTC	CASRSDSYEQYF
TRBV20-1	NA	TRBJ2-7	TRBD1	TGCAGTGTAAGGGGACAGTACTACGAGCAGTACTTC	CSVRGQYYEQYF
TRBV20-1	NA	TRBJ2-1	TRBD1	TGCAGTGCTAGACAGGGGGCGGGGTACAATGAGCAGTTCTTC	CSARQGAGYNEQFF
TRBV19	NA	TRBJ2-6	NA	TGTGCCAGTAGTATCTTAAGCTCTGGGGCCAACGTCCTGACTTTC	CASSILSSGANVLTF
TRBV6-2/TRBV6-3	NA	TRBJ2-1	NA	TGTGCCAGCAGGACGTTGGTCGTTGAGCAGTTCTTC	CASRTLVVEQFF